The following is a T cell receptor beta chain sequence with its context. Its antigen is still unknown. This record comes from a study of beta chain features in type 1 diabetes. At the level of the study: Healthy donors resembled patients in age, gender and cell yields.

Sequencing targeted expressed TCRB transcripts, as all isolated RNA had been reverse transcribed. Data came from immunoSEQ multiplex PCR; TCRdb stores just in-frame clones and leaves some out. The sample yields 300,000 or so clones, around 9.7% seen once. V shed 5 bases and J shed 7 bases, with 15 bases lying between them. Germline-derived CDR1 and CDR2 are PRHDT and FYEKMQ (reference sequence). The CDR3 contains 15 residues. General observations from the study: Amplification by PCR could prefer shorter templates, with the same effect in patients and controls. Significant though moderate, a shortening of TCRB CDR3s appeared in all four CD4+ subsets of Type 1 diabetes patients. VDJ junctions from patients with type 1 diabetes contained fewer insertions and more deletions.

Sequenced sample: central memory CD4+ T cells from blood. The chain couples TRBV13 to TRBJ1-6; D perhaps matches TRBD1 (6 bases). This TCR came from a man in his thirties or forties with type 1 diabetes. CDR3 residues: CASSLQGMWNSPLHF. Written as DNA, the CDR3 is TGTGCCAGCAGCCTACAGGGAATGTGGAATTCACCCCTCCACTTT.